The 7 T cell receptor beta chains given below trace back to one sample, sequenced in a study of blood T cell repertoires in COVID-19. Profiling relied on immunoSEQ multiplex PCR, and the TCRdb table lists in-frame clones only, not all of them. This table has 60,000 to 75,000 clones, 86% appearing once. The sequencing input was peripheral blood. These receptors were collected from a man between 25 and 39 years old with acute or convalescent COVID-19.

The CDR3 here is CASSPPGQGSTGELFF. The CDR3 DNA follows: TGTGCCAGCTCACCACCGGGACAGGGATCCACCGGGGAGCTGTTTTTT. This rearrangement joins TRBV18 to TRBJ2-2, with 9 bases fitting TRBD1. Germline V CDR1 and CDR2: KGHSH, LQKENI. CDR3 length: 16 residues. The junction had 3 bases not matched to a gene; V was cut back by 0 bases and J by 4 bases.

This clone was recorded once. This sequence joins TRBV25-1 and TRBJ2-2, with D perhaps matching TRBD2 (5 bases). Trimming cost V 4 bases and J 7 bases, with 13 bases left between them. The germline CDR1 and CDR2 sequences are MGHDK and SYGVNS. This CDR3 is 14 amino acids long. CDR3 bases: TGTGCCAGCAGTGCAGCTTACGGGGTCGGGGAGCTGTTTTTT. Its translation: CASSAAYGVGELFF.

The gene calls are TRBV2 and TRBJ1-2; no clear D gene. The CDR3 length is 13 residues. The germline CDR1 and CDR2 sequences are SNHLY and FYNNEI. V gave up 6 bases and J gave up 0 bases, with 8 bases separating them. The CDR3 spells CASRQRANYGYTF. The DNA of the CDR3 is TGTGCCAGCAGACAGAGAGCTAACTATGGCTACACCTTC.

The rearrangement links TRBV6-5 to TRBJ1-6; no clear D. Germline CDR1 is MNHEY and CDR2 is SVGAGI. CDR3 length equals 13 residues. V lost 7 bases and J 6 bases, leaving 10 bases between the germline ends. The CDR3 DNA sequence: TGTGCCAGCACGGAGCAGCTTAATTCACCCCTCCACTTT. This encodes CASTEQLNSPLHF.

The chain recombines TRBV27 with TRBJ2-7; 12 bases are shared with TRBD1. V shed 10 bases, J shed 5 bases, and the junction held 9 bases outside the gene matches. The CDR3 runs to 14 residues. Germline CDR1 MNHEY, CDR2 SMNVEV (reference sequence). The CDR3 coding sequence is TGTGCCACCGGGGACAGGGGGCCTCTGGACGAGCAGTACTTC. Translated: CATGDRGPLDEQYF.

The rearrangement joins TRBV20-1 to TRBJ1-5, with 10 bases aligning to TRBD1. CDR1 is DFQATT and CDR2 is SNEGSKA in the germline V gene (reference sequence). This CDR3 has 14 residues. The J segment lost 6 bases and the V segment lost 3 bases, leaving 5 bases of the junction unmatched. CDR3 residues: CSASRDRGPQPQHF. The CDR3 DNA reads TGCAGTGCTAGTAGGGACAGGGGTCCTCAGCCCCAGCATTTT.

This clone was counted ten times or more. The chain recombines TRBV27 with TRBJ2-3, with D unclear. The CDR3 length is 14 residues. Per the germline V gene, CDR1 is MNHEY and CDR2 is SMNVEV (reference sequence). V lost 4 bases and J lost 3, with 11 bases in between. The CDR3 region is CASSSREPTDTQYF. The CDR3 nucleotides are TGTGCCAGCAGTTCCCGCGAACCTACAGATACGCAGTATTTT.